This entry lists 32 T cell receptor beta chains sequenced from one sample in a study of patients and donors after allogeneic stem cell transplantation. TCRdb processed the RT-PCR reads anew with MiXCR; each CDR3 protein has one entry. The sample yields approximately 150,000 distinct CDR3 sequences, approximately 25% seen once. Sequencing input: blood, either unsorted or a sorted T cell fraction (not recorded which). The receptors stem from a human donor who was either an allogeneic HSCT recipient or a stem cell or donor lymphocyte infusion donor (not recorded which). It is not recorded whose cells these are; they may come from a transplant donor.

This clonotype has at least ten counts. The chain joins TRBV12-3 or TRBV12-4 to TRBJ2-1; a possible D gene is TRBD1 (6 bases). V lost 3 bases to trimming and J lost 2 bases, with 11 bases between them. This CDR3 is 15 amino acids long. The CDR3 spells CASSFGWTAYNEQFF. As DNA, the CDR3 is TGTGCCAGCAGTTTTGGTTGGACAGCCTACAATGAGCAGTTCTTC.

At least ten counts were recorded for this clonotype. This chain connects TRBV12-3 or TRBV12-4 to TRBJ1-2, with D unclear. Trimming shortened V by 2 bases and J by 4 bases, and 8 bases separated the two germline ends. The CDR3 runs to 13 residues. CDR3 sequence reads: CASSLQASYGYTF. The CDR3 DNA follows: TGTGCCAGCAGTTTACAGGCATCCTATGGCTACACCTTC.

This clonotype has only a few counts. This rearrangement joins TRBV14 to TRBJ1-1; D not resolved. Germline V gene lookup returns CDR1 SGHDN and CDR2 FVKESK. CDR3 length: 13 residues. V was cut by 0 bases and J by 5 bases, with 7 bases left in between. CDR3 region: CASSQEVGTEAFF. The CDR3 DNA sequence: TGTGCCAGCAGCCAAGAGGTCGGGACTGAAGCTTTCTTT.

The CDR3 loop reads CASSLGDVSYEQYF. CDR3 sequence (DNA): TGCGCCAGCAGCTTGGGTGACGTTTCGTACGAGCAGTACTTC. This rearrangement joins TRBV5-1 to TRBJ2-7; D gene uncertain. The CDR3 loop spans 14 amino acids. Germline CDR1 reads SGHRS; CDR2 reads YFSETQ. Trimming removed 0 bases at V and 4 bases at J, with 11 bases between. The whole variable domain, remainder taken from reference TRBV5-1 and TRBJ2-7, is KAGVTQTPRYLIKTRGQQVTLSCSPISGHRSVSWYQQTPGQGLQFLFEYFSETQRNKGNFPGRFSGRQFSNSRSEMNVSTLELGDSALYLCASSLGDVSYEQYFGPGTRLTVT.

The chain couples TRBV6-5 to TRBJ2-7; D is unclear. Germline CDR1 MNHEY, CDR2 SVGAGI. The CDR3 runs 15 residues. The germline V and J ends were trimmed by 1 base and 1 base, with 11 bases remaining between them. CDR3 bases: TGTGCCAGCAGTTACTTACCTTCGACTTCCTACGAGCAGTACTTC. This codes for CASSYLPSTSYEQYF.

V gene TRBV27 combines with J gene TRBJ2-3; no reliable D call. V was cut by 0 bases and J by 3 bases, with 4 bases left in between. CDR3 length equals 13 residues. In germline, CDR1 is MNHEY, CDR2 SMNVEV (reference sequence). Here the CDR3 reads CASSLSLTDTQYF. The CDR3 DNA is TGTGCCAGCAGTTTATCGTTGACAGATACGCAGTATTTT.

This clonotype was seen more than once but under ten times. The V gene is TRBV29-1, the J gene TRBJ1-2, with 8 bases fitting TRBD1. CDR1 and CDR2 (germline): SQVTM, ANQGSEA. V was clipped by 6 bases and J by 2 bases; unmatched bases: 8. CDR3 length: 14 residues. The CDR3 DNA sequence: TGCAGCGTATGGACAGGGCCCGTAAACTATGGCTACACCTTC. This translates into CSVWTGPVNYGYTF.

This chain connects TRBV20-1 to TRBJ1-2; D gene unclear. Germline assignment: CDR1 DFQATT and CDR2 SNEGSKA (reference sequence). CDR3 length: 11 amino acids. Between the trimmed V and J ends, which lost 3 bases and 5 bases, there was a span of 7 bases. DNA of the CDR3: TGCAGTGCTAGCCTGGGGTATGGCTACACCTTC. This sequence encodes CSASLGYGYTF.

The V and J genes are TRBV20-1 and TRBJ1-2; possible D gene TRBD1, 6 bases. The CDR3 consists of 11 residues. From germline, CDR1 is DFQATT and CDR2 SNEGSKA (reference sequence). V gave up 7 bases and J gave up 6 bases, with 12 bases separating them. The chain's CDR3 is CSVPGVHGYTF. The CDR3 region has the DNA TGCAGTGTACCAGGGGTTCATGGCTACACCTTC.

The V call is TRBV4-2, the J call TRBJ2-1; perhaps TRBD1 as D (5 bases). The CDR3 runs to 16 residues. V was pared by 4 bases and J by 5 bases, with 18 bases between. The V gene's germline CDR1 is LGHNA and CDR2 YNFKEQ. This CDR3 is CASSPKPGILDNEQFF. The DNA of the CDR3 is TGTGCCAGCAGCCCCAAACCAGGGATCCTAGACAATGAGCAGTTCTTC.

This clonotype was observed a few times. V usage is TRBV12-3 or TRBV12-4 and J usage is TRBJ2-7; the D is unclear. V lost 3 bases, J lost 3 bases, and 15 bases lay in between. The CDR3 runs to 15 residues. The CDR3 protein is CASSFLDKRNYEQYF. Here the CDR3 DNA reads TGTGCCAGCAGTTTTCTTGATAAAAGAAACTACGAGCAGTACTTC.

V usage is TRBV2 and J usage is TRBJ2-1, with no clear D. CDR1 SNHLY and CDR2 FYNNEI come from the germline V gene. The CDR3 is 11 residues long. Deletions cut 10 bases from V and 15 bases from J, with 19 bases between. This chain's CDR3 is CANAHEPPGFF. CDR3 in DNA: TGTGCCAACGCACATGAACCCCCCGGGTTCTTC.

This clonotype came up a few times. The chain uses TRBV5-1 and TRBJ2-5; D is unresolved. Germline-derived CDR1 and CDR2 are SGHRS and YFSETQ. Between the trimmed V and J ends, which lost 2 bases and 0 bases, there was a span of 2 bases. The CDR3 loop spans 12 amino acids. The CDR3 here is CASSFYQETQYF. In DNA, the CDR3 is TGCGCCAGCAGCTTCTACCAAGAGACCCAGTACTTC.

This clonotype has only a few counts. This chain links TRBV5-1 with TRBJ2-5, with a tentative D call TRBD2 (5 bases). The CDR3 has 13 residues. Trimming shortened V by 2 bases and J by 2 bases, and 7 bases separated the two germline ends. The germline V gene has CDR1 SGHRS and CDR2 YFSETQ. The CDR3 loop reads CASSLPGQETQYF. Written as DNA, the CDR3 is TGCGCCAGCAGCTTACCGGGACAAGAGACCCAGTACTTC.

The CDR3 DNA sequence: TGTGCCAGCAGCCCGCGGGCGGACACCTACGAGCAGTACTTC. Protein product: CASSPRADTYEQYF. The rearrangement joins TRBV7-6 to TRBJ2-7, with D perhaps matching TRBD1 or TRBD2 (5 bases each). CDR1 and CDR2 (germline): SGHVS, FNYEAQ. The CDR3 totals 14 residues. V shed 5 bases and J shed 2 bases, with 13 bases lying between them. The whole variable domain, remainder taken from reference TRBV7-6 and TRBJ2-7, is GAGVSQSPRYKVTKRGQDVALRCDPISGHVSLYWYRQALGQGPEFLTYFNYEAQQDKSGLPNDRFSAERPEGSISTLTIQRTEQRDSAMYRCASSPRADTYEQYFGPGTRLTVT.

This chain uses TRBV6-5 with TRBJ1-5; D is ambiguous. The CDR3 runs to 13 residues. CDR1 is MNHEY and CDR2 is SVGAGI in the germline V gene. Trimming stripped 8 bases from V and 3 bases from J, with 11 bases between. The CDR3 sequence: CASGEQTNQPQHF. DNA for the CDR3: TGTGCCAGCGGGGAACAGACCAATCAGCCCCAGCATTTT.

This chain links TRBV7-9 with TRBJ2-5; TRBD2 aligns across 10 bases. The CDR3 is 18 residues long. Germline loops: CDR1 SEHNR, CDR2 FQNEAQ (reference sequence). Unmatched junction bases numbered 14, after V lost 4 bases and J lost 3 bases. The CDR3 spells CASSSSGRGLGQKETQYF. The DNA for the CDR3 is TGTGCCAGCAGCTCTAGCGGGAGAGGTTTGGGACAGAAAGAGACCCAGTACTTC.

This clonotype showed up just once. V gene TRBV6-5 combines with J gene TRBJ2-3; the match to TRBD2 covers 11 bases. With V trimmed by 6 bases and J by 3 bases, 8 bases remained unmatched. The CDR3 spans 16 residues. The V gene's germline CDR1 is MNHEY and CDR2 SVGAGI. Here the CDR3 reads CASSQLAGVLTDTQYF. The CDR3 bases are TGTGCCAGCAGCCAACTAGCGGGGGTGTTGACAGATACGCAGTATTTT.

The V gene is TRBV6-5, the J gene TRBJ2-7; D may match TRBD1 or TRBD2 (5 bases each). Germline V lookup: CDR1 MNHEY, CDR2 SVGAGI. Trimming pared 0 bases from V and 0 bases from J, leaving 12 bases between. The CDR3 runs 16 residues. The CDR3 reads CASSYSKGTLSYEQYF. CDR3 coding DNA: TGTGCCAGCAGTTACTCGAAGGGGACCCTCTCCTACGAGCAGTACTTC.

The rearrangement joins TRBV9 to TRBJ1-1, with 7 bases matching TRBD1. V shed 3 bases and J 7 bases; nucleotides not matched to a gene: 6. CDR1 is SGDLS and CDR2 is YYNGEE in the germline V gene. This CDR3 has 13 amino acids. The CDR3 region has the DNA TGTGCCAGCAGCGCCCAGGGGACAGTTGAAGCTTTCTTT. The encoded protein is CASSAQGTVEAFF.

This clonotype was recorded a few times. The chain recombines TRBV30 with TRBJ2-7, with D uncertain. The CDR3 totals 11 residues. Trimming took 2 bases from V and 0 from J, leaving 2 bases between them. Germline V gene sequence: CDR1 GTSNPN, CDR2 SVGIG (reference sequence). CDR3 sequence: CAWSPSYEQYF. CDR3 DNA sequence: TGTGCCTGGAGTCCCTCCTACGAGCAGTACTTC.

Only a few counts were recorded for this clonotype. V is TRBV5-1 and J is TRBJ1-2; 11 nucleotides match TRBD1. Germline trimming cut 4 bases from V and 3 bases from J; bases unmatched to any gene: 5. This CDR3 spans 15 amino acids. Germline assignment: CDR1 SGHRS and CDR2 YFSETQ. The DNA for the CDR3 is TGCGCCAGCAGCACTGGGACAGGGGGAGACTATGGCTACACCTTC. Translation gives CASSTGTGGDYGYTF.

V gene TRBV9 combines with J gene TRBJ1-2; 7 bases are shared with TRBD1. Trimming cost V 3 bases and J 1 base; bases outside gene matches: 9. CDR1 is SGDLS, CDR2 YYNGEE, per germline. The CDR3 has 16 residues. CDR3 region: CASSADSGTVNYGYTF. CDR3 DNA sequence: TGTGCCAGCAGCGCAGACTCCGGGACAGTTAACTATGGCTACACCTTC.

This clonotype has more than one count but fewer than ten. The rearrangement uses TRBV3-1 and TRBJ1-1; D is possibly TRBD1 (5 bases). CDR3 length equals 15 residues. Germline V gene data show CDR1 as LGHDT and CDR2 as YNNKEL (reference sequence). Trimming took off 3 bases at V and 3 bases at J, with 14 bases between the two ends. CDR3 amino acids: CASSQVGLGDTEAFF. The CDR3 DNA follows: TGTGCCAGCAGCCAGGTTGGTCTGGGGGACACTGAAGCTTTCTTT.

The V call is TRBV5-1, the J call TRBJ2-1, with D perhaps matching TRBD2 (6 bases). With 4 bases removed from V and 4 bases from J, the gap between germline ends came to 12 bases. CDR1 is SGHRS and CDR2 is YFSETQ in the germline V gene. The CDR3 sequence is 14 residues long. The CDR3 nucleotides read TGCGCCAGCAGCCCATTAGCGGAGTACAATGAGCAGTTCTTC. Its translation is CASSPLAEYNEQFF. Looking up the rest from reference TRBV5-1 and TRBJ2-1 gives the full variable domain: KAGVTQTPRYLIKTRGQQVTLSCSPISGHRSVSWYQQTPGQGLQFLFEYFSETQRNKGNFPGRFSGRQFSNSRSEMNVSTLELGDSALYLCASSPLAEYNEQFFGPGTRLTVL.

This clonotype was detected only a few times. The chain carries TRBV4-1 and TRBJ2-7, with unresolved D. The CDR3 covers 15 residues. Trimming stripped 3 bases from V and 2 bases from J, with 14 bases between. Germline V gives CDR1 MGHRA, CDR2 YSYEKL. In DNA, the CDR3 is TGCGCCAGCAGCCACGGACGGTATTTAACCTACGAGCAGTACTTC. This gives the protein CASSHGRYLTYEQYF.

This sequence joins TRBV5-6 and TRBJ2-2; D unclear. V gave up 2 bases and J gave up 4 bases, with 9 bases separating them. The CDR3 sequence is 14 residues long. The germline CDR1 and CDR2 sequences are SGHDT and YYEEEE. Here the CDR3 reads CASSFTASTGELFF. Here the CDR3 DNA reads TGTGCCAGCAGCTTTACAGCTTCCACCGGGGAGCTGTTTTTT.

This clonotype was detected a few times. The rearrangement uses TRBV5-1 and TRBJ2-7; D ambiguous. Trimming cost V 4 bases and J 4 bases, with 9 bases left between them. Germline V lookup: CDR1 SGHRS, CDR2 YFSETQ. This CDR3 has 12 residues. CDR3 region: CASSMDRYEQYF. The CDR3 nucleotides read TGCGCCAGCAGCATGGATAGATACGAGCAGTACTTC.

The V call is TRBV20-1, the J call TRBJ1-1; 8 nucleotides match TRBD1. With 5 bases clipped from V and 4 bases from J, the junction kept 6 bases outside the gene matches. The CDR3 is 13 amino acids. Germline V gene sequence: CDR1 DFQATT, CDR2 SNEGSKA (reference sequence). The CDR3 is CSAPSGGPTEAFF. In DNA, the CDR3 is TGCAGTGCTCCTTCAGGGGGCCCCACTGAAGCTTTCTTT.

The table lists this clonotype with a few counts. The chain combines TRBV25-1 with TRBJ2-5, with D tentatively TRBD2 (5 bases). The V gene's germline CDR1 is MGHDK and CDR2 SYGVNS. V was clipped by 1 base and J by 3 bases, with 9 bases between them. This CDR3 region has 14 residues. The CDR3 DNA is TGTGCCAGCAGTGAATCCACCGGGGAAGAGACCCAGTACTTC. Its protein is CASSESTGEETQYF.

The chain recombines TRBV12-3 or TRBV12-4 with TRBJ1-3; D is undetermined. The CDR3 has 13 amino acids. The V end was cut by 6 bases, the J end by 1 base, with 7 bases between. This CDR3 is CASRPSSGNTIYF. In DNA form, the CDR3 reads TGTGCCAGCAGGCCGTCTTCTGGAAACACCATATATTTT.

The genes are TRBV12-3 or TRBV12-4 and TRBJ1-6; no clear D. The V end was cut by 4 bases, the J end by 6 bases, with 16 bases between. The CDR3 has 16 residues. The CDR3 protein is CASSSSLPPANSPLHF. CDR3 in DNA: TGTGCCAGCAGTTCCTCCTTACCGCCCGCTAATTCACCCCTCCACTTT.